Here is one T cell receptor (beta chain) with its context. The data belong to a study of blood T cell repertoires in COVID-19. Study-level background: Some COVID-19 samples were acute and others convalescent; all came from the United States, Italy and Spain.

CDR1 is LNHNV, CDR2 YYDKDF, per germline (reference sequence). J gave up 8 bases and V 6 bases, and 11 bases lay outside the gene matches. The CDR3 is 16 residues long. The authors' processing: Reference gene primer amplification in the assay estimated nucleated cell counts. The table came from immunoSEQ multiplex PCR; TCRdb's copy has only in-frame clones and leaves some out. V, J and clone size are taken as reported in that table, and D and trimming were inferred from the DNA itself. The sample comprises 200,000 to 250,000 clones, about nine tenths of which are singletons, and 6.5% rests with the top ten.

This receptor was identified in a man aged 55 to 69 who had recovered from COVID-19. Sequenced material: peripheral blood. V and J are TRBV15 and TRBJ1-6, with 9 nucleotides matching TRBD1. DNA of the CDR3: TGTGCCACCAGTGGGGGGTTACAGGGGGCGGATTCACCCCTCCACTTT. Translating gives CATSGGLQGADSPLHF.